The next 14 T cell receptor beta chains were all read from a single sample in a study of T cell responses to AZD1222 COVID-19 vaccine (dated by TCRdb to the early 2020s). The sample's time point label, in plain terms: baseline before first vaccination. The treatment or condition label, read with the paper, signifies: meningococcal conjugate vaccine given as trial control. The method was the immunoSEQ multiplex PCR assay. In its TCRdb copy, this immuneACCESS table keeps in-frame sequences only and misses some clones. Where compared with another copy, unresolved V genes explain less than half of these, and the others have no known cause. The sample contains approximately 220,000 clones, about 92% of them found a single time. In total, the top ten clones hold roughly 1% of the sample. Sequencing was performed on peripheral blood, taken on day 0 of MenACWY control vaccination. Every receptor here comes from an adult in good health.

The chain joins TRBV9 to TRBJ2-7; TRBD1 matches at 8 bases. The CDR3 is made up of 15 amino acids. The trim removed 3 bases at V and 1 base at J, leaving 6 bases unmatched. CDR1 is SGDLS, CDR2 YYNGEE, per germline. CDR3 DNA sequence: TGTGCCAGCAGCGAAGGACAGGGTGTATCCTACGAGCAGTACTTC. Protein product: CASSEGQGVSYEQYF.

This clone was counted a few times. V gene TRBV28 combines with J gene TRBJ2-2; no reliable D call. The ends were cut back, 0 bases at V and 3 bases at J, with 8 bases in the middle. Germline CDR1 MDHEN, CDR2 SYDVKM. The CDR3 contains 15 residues. CDR3 in DNA: TGTGCCAGCAGTTTATGGGATCGGGACACCGGGGAGCTGTTTTTT. Its protein product is CASSLWDRDTGELFF.

This clone was seen a single time. V and J are TRBV18 and TRBJ1-2, with D perhaps TRBD1 (5 bases). This CDR3 contains 13 residues. CDR1 is KGHSH and CDR2 is LQKENI in the germline V gene. V lost 0 bases and J 6 bases, leaving 8 bases between the germline ends. Written as DNA, the CDR3 is TGTGCCAGCTCACCACCGCAGGGAAATGGCTACACCTTC. Translated, it gives CASSPPQGNGYTF.

The genes are TRBV5-1 and TRBJ2-6, with unresolved D. Germline CDR1 reads SGHRS; CDR2 reads YFSETQ. The CDR3 sequence is 16 residues long. Trimming stripped 0 bases from V and 1 base from J, with 8 bases between. In DNA, the CDR3 is TGCGCCAGCAGCTTGGCCTCGGGTTCTGGGGCCAACGTCCTGACTTTC. Translating it yields CASSLASGSGANVLTF.

The CDR3 coding sequence is TGTGCCAGCAGCTCCACCTCAGGGGCGATAGACACTGAAGCTTTCTTT. It specifies CASSSTSGAIDTEAFF. V is TRBV7-6 and J is TRBJ1-1, with a tentative D call TRBD1 (6 bases). V lost 4 bases to trimming and J lost 3 bases, with 18 bases between them. Germline V gene sequence: CDR1 SGHVS, CDR2 FNYEAQ. The CDR3 runs to 16 residues.

The V and J genes are TRBV19 and TRBJ1-5, with D possibly TRBD1 on 6 matching bases. CDR3 length: 15 residues. Deletions cut 4 bases from V and 1 base from J, with 11 bases between. Germline lookup yields CDR1 LNHDA and CDR2 SQIVND (reference sequence). The CDR3 region has the DNA TGTGCCAGTAGTAAGGGGCAGGGGAGCAATCAGCCCCAGCATTTT. Protein: CASSKGQGSNQPQHF.

This chain joins TRBV3-1 (or the pseudogene TRBV3-2) and TRBJ1-6, with D possibly being TRBD1 (5 bases). Germline-derived CDR1 and CDR2 are LGHDT and YNNKEL (reference sequence). This CDR3 has 16 amino acids. V was trimmed by 1 base and J by 3 bases, leaving 10 bases between them. The CDR3 nucleotides are TGTGCCAGCAGCCAAGGAGTGGGGGTCTATAATTCACCCCTCCACTTT. Translating it yields CASSQGVGVYNSPLHF.

In its sample, this clone was seen a few times. The J gene is TRBJ2-7, the V gene TRBV13, with 11 nucleotides matching TRBD2. Germline CDR1 PRHDT, CDR2 FYEKMQ (reference sequence). The CDR3 extends over 15 amino acids. Trimming took 5 bases from V and 2 from J; bases not matched to a gene: 5. This chain's CDR3 is CASSRTSGGTYEQYF. The DNA of the CDR3 is TGTGCCAGCAGCCGAACTAGCGGGGGAACCTACGAGCAGTACTTC.

The chain has TRBV2 and TRBJ2-1; 9 nucleotides match TRBD2. Germline trimming cut 5 bases from V and 9 bases from J; bases unmatched to any gene: 14. The CDR3 totals 16 residues. From germline, CDR1 is SNHLY and CDR2 FYNNEI. The CDR3 coding sequence is TGTGCCAGCAGTCCCCTGGCGGGGGGGCCTATCGGTGAGCAGTTCTTC. Its protein product is CASSPLAGGPIGEQFF.

The chain has TRBV5-1 and TRBJ2-2; D is undetermined. The V and J ends lost 2 bases and 5 bases respectively, with 7 bases between them. The germline CDR1 and CDR2 sequences are SGHRS and YFSETQ. CDR3 length: 13 amino acids. The CDR3 nucleotides read TGCGCCAGCAGCTTACAGCAGACCGGGGAGCTGTTTTTT. It yields the protein CASSLQQTGELFF.

The J gene is TRBJ2-7, the V gene TRBV3-1 (or the pseudogene TRBV3-2); D possibly matches TRBD1 or TRBD2 (5 bases each). Germline-derived CDR1 and CDR2 are LGHDT and YNNKEL (reference sequence). The CDR3 runs 13 residues. Between the trimmed V and J ends, which lost 4 bases and 8 bases, there was a span of 15 bases. The CDR3 DNA is TGTGCCAGCAGCCCCGGGGCTCGAAGCCAGCAGTACTTC. Its translation: CASSPGARSQQYF.

Only one count was recorded for this clone. CDR3 coding DNA: TGCGCCAGCAGCCAAGAAGGGGCTAGCGGGGCGAATACGCAGTATTTT. This encodes CASSQEGASGANTQYF. The V call is TRBV4-1, the J call TRBJ2-3, with TRBD2 identical over 9 bases. V lost 0 bases, J lost 7 bases, and 8 bases stayed unmatched. In germline, CDR1 is MGHRA, CDR2 YSYEKL. The CDR3 length is 16 residues.

The rearrangement uses TRBV21-1 and TRBJ1-2. TRBV21-1 is a pseudogene locus. This CDR3 spans 15 amino acids. The CDR3 DNA is TGTGCCAGCAGCGAACCCGGGGGCGAGGGTTACGGCTACACCTTC. This codes for CASSEPGGEGYGYTF.

The rearrangement links TRBV9 to TRBJ2-2, with 13 bases lining up with TRBD2. Losses at the gene ends were 4 bases for V and 7 bases for J; bases not matched to a gene: 7. CDR3 length: 16 residues. Germline CDR1 reads SGDLS; CDR2 reads YYNGEE. In nucleotides, the CDR3 is TGTGCCAGCAGCCTCGGACTAGCGGGGGTAGGCGGGGAGCTGTTTTTT. Amino acids: CASSLGLAGVGGELFF.